The sequence of this TCR beta chain was determined in a study of CD8+ T cells in alopecia areata. Study findings and constraints: Clonality was higher in lesional than normal scalp, especially in alopecia totalis/universalis.

To note about this clone: The target antigen is unknown.

Following extraction, RNA underwent reverse transcription to cDNA, which served as the sequencing template. Sequenced by immunoSEQ multiplex PCR; TCRdb stores in-frame clones only, minus some. The sample shows under 65,000 clones, around 47% of them seen only once. The CDR3 is 15 residues long. Germline values: CDR1 SGHTA, CDR2 FQGNSA. Trimming removed 5 bases from V and 4 bases from J, with 17 bases in between. The sample consisted of NKG2D-low CD8+ T cells sorted from blood. The rearrangement uses TRBV7-2 and TRBJ1-2; no definite D call. The sequence came from a human donor with alopecia areata. CDR3 region: CASSESWVPIYGYTF. Here the CDR3 DNA reads TGTGCCAGCAGCGAGTCATGGGTGCCCATCTATGGCTACACCTTC.